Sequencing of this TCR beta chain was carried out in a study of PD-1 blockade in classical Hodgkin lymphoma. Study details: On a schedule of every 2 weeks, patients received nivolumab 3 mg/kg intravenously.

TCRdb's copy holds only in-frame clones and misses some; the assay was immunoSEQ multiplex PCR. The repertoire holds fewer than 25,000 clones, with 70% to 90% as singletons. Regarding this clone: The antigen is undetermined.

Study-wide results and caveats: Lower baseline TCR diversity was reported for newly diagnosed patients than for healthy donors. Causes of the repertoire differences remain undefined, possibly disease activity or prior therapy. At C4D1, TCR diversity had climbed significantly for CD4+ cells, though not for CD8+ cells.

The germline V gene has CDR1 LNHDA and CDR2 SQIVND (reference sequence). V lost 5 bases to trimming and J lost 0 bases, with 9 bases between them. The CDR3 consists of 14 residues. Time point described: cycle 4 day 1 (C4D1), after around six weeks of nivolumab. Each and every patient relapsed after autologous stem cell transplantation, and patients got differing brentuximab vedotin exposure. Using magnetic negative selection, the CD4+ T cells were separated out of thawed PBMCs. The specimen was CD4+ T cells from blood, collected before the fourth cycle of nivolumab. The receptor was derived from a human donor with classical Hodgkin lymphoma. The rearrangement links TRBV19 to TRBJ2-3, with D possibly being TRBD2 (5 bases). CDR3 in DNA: TGTGCCAGTAGTCTTCGGACTAGCACAGATACGCAGTATTTT. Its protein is CASSLRTSTDTQYF.